At least ten counts were recorded for the clone carrying this T cell receptor beta chain. The target antigen is unknown. These data are taken from a study of molecular identifiers for immune sequencing clone quantification. General observations from the study: Spike-in Jurkat TCR RNA from a single cell reportedly registered among approximately 1.1 million naive cells. Clones above 20 RNA copies contained over 97% of effector molecules and under 1% of naive molecules. Sizes of highly expanded clones could be underestimated through identical TCRs sharing a barcode.

One entry per CDR3 protein, called by TCRdb with MiXCR from the PCR reads. The sample yields about half a million distinct CDR3 sequences, around a fifth seen once. The source material was naive CD8+ T cells from blood, with Jurkat cell RNA spiked in. Documented subset: FACS-sorted CD8+CD4-CCR7+CD45RA+ naive T cells. This clonotype was sampled from a human donor in good health. Some libraries in this study had Jurkat cell RNA spiked in.

Here the CDR3 reads CASSHLQAGSLDTQYF. The CDR3, as DNA: TGTGCCAGCAGCCACCTGCAAGCGGGGAGCTTAGATACGCAGTATTTT. The V gene is TRBV7-9, the J gene TRBJ2-3; the match to TRBD2 covers 7 bases. The CDR3 contains 16 residues. In germline, CDR1 is SEHNR, CDR2 FQNEAQ (reference sequence). Trimming removed 5 bases from V and 5 bases from J; junction bases left unmatched: 13.